Listed below are T cell receptor beta chains from one sample, sequenced in a study of cytomegalovirus exposure and HLA in healthy donors. Only in-frame clones appear in the TCRdb table, and some are missing; sequencing was by immunoSEQ multiplex PCR. The table records about 65,000 clones, 60% to 80% of them present only once. The sequencing input was PBMCs. All receptors come from a man aged 25 to 40 in good health and CMV-seronegative. Each CDR3 is given with its conserved first and last residue. The order of the fields is D gene, clone size, J gene, V gene, CDR3 DNA, CDR3 protein. The D gene is left open where the match is weak. A row's size may be missing; if present it is once, few, many or a size class.

NA	NA	TRBJ1-1	TRBV14	TGTGCCAGCAGCCAAGATTGGGGACACATGAACACTGAAGCTTTCTTT	CASSQDWGHMNTEAFF
TRBD2	NA	TRBJ2-2	TRBV2	TGTGCCAGCGGACTAGCGGGGGGTGCGAGGCGGGAGCTGTTTTTT	CASGLAGGARRELFF
TRBD1	NA	TRBJ2-7	TRBV10-3	TGTGCCATCAGTGTCCCGGGACAGGGGGCGCGAGAGCAGTACTTC	CAISVPGQGAREQYF
TRBD1	NA	TRBJ2-1	TRBV6-5	TGTGCCAGCAGCCCCGGACAGGGGGTTAGTGAGCAGTTCTTC	CASSPGQGVSEQFF
TRBD2	NA	TRBJ2-1	TRBV7-2	TGTGCCAGCAGCTTAAATCGGGGGGTTAATGAGCAGTTCTTC	CASSLNRGVNEQFF
NA	NA	TRBJ1-5	TRBV1	TGCACCAGCAGCCAAGATTCCCCACCCTACAGGGGCAATCAGCCCCAGCATTTT	CTSSQDSPPYRGNQPQHF
NA	NA	TRBJ2-7	TRBV7-2	TGTGCCAGCAGCTTAAGGGGCGAGCAGTACTTC	CASSLRGEQYF
TRBD2	NA	TRBJ2-1	TRBV30	TGTGCCTGGAGTGTAGGAGCGGGGGGGTACGTTGAGCAGTTCTTC	CAWSVGAGGYVEQFF
TRBD1	NA	TRBJ2-2	TRBV6-5	TGTGCCAGCAGTATTCGACAGGGGAACACCGGGGAGCTGTTTTTT	CASSIRQGNTGELFF
TRBD1	few	TRBJ1-1	TRBV30	TGTGCCTGGAGTCCAGGGGGCTACACTGAAGCTTTCTTT	CAWSPGGYTEAFF
NA	NA	TRBJ1-6	TRBV27	TGTGCCAGCAGCCCCGTCAGAAATAATTCACCCCTCCACTTT	CASSPVRNNSPLHF
TRBD1	NA	TRBJ2-7	TRBV6-5	TGTGCCAGCAGTCCAGACAGGGGGTACACCTACGAGCAGTACTTC	CASSPDRGYTYEQYF
TRBD2	NA	TRBJ2-5	TRBV18	TGTGCCAGCTCACTTGGACTAGCGGAGACCCAGTACTTC	CASSLGLAETQYF
TRBD2	NA	TRBJ2-7	TRBV7-2	TGTGCCAGCAGCCCGGGGGGAACCTTCTACGAGCAGTACTTC	CASSPGGTFYEQYF
TRBD2	NA	TRBJ2-2	TRBV29-1	TGCAGCGTTGGAAGGACTAGCGCCGGGGAGCTGTTTTTT	CSVGRTSAGELFF
NA	NA	TRBJ2-7	TRBV11-2	TGTGCCAGCAGCTTAGTAGAGTCTTTGAGCGAGCAGTACTTC	CASSLVESLSEQYF
NA	NA	TRBJ2-1	TRBV7-9	TGTGCCAGCAGTTCACAAATCTTCCAGTTCTTC	CASSSQIFQFF
NA	NA	TRBJ1-1	TRBV29-1	TGCAGCGTTGGAAAGGGGGAGGCTTTCTTT	CSVGKGEAFF
NA	NA	TRBJ1-5	TRBV9	TGTGCCAGCAGCCGGTCGAGTAATCAGCCCCAGCATTTT	CASSRSSNQPQHF
TRBD2	few	TRBJ2-7	TRBV7-6	TGTGCCAGCAGCTTAGTAGCGGGGGGCACCTACGAGCAGTACTTC	CASSLVAGGTYEQYF
TRBD1	NA	TRBJ1-4	TRBV30	TGTGCCTGGGATCCGGGACAGGGAAATGAAAAACTGTTTTTT	CAWDPGQGNEKLFF
NA	large	TRBJ2-3	TRBV18	TGTGCCAGCTCCCAAGATACGCAGTATTTT	CASSQDTQYF
TRBD1	NA	TRBJ2-7	TRBV19	TGTGCCAGTAGTATATTTCGGGACAGACAATACGAGCAGTACTTC	CASSIFRDRQYEQYF
NA	once	TRBJ2-7	TRBV6-1	TGTGCCAGCAGTGAAACAGGGAAGGCGCTGCACGAGCAGTACTTC	CASSETGKALHEQYF
NA	once	TRBJ1-4	TRBV6-4	TGTGCCAGCAGTGAAGGAACGACGGGTAATGAAAAACTGTTTTTT	CASSEGTTGNEKLFF
NA	few	TRBJ1-1	TRBV6-6	TGTGCCAGCAGTTACGATGGCAGGGACACTGAAGCTTTCTTT	CASSYDGRDTEAFF
NA	NA	TRBJ2-2	TRBV6-1	TGTGCCAGCAGTGAATTGCGGGGAAAGAACACCGGGGAGCTGTTTTTT	CASSELRGKNTGELFF
TRBD1	few	TRBJ1-5	TRBV23-1	TGCGCCAGCAGTCAATCCCACAGGGGGAAACAGCCCCAGCATTTT	CASSQSHRGKQPQHF
NA	few	TRBJ1-2	TRBV4-2	TGTGCCAGCAGCCAAGTGGAGGACTCTGGCTACACCTTC	CASSQVEDSGYTF
TRBD2	NA	TRBJ2-2	TRBV7-2	TGTGCCAGCAGCTTAGTTGCTAGCGGGGGTCTTAGTGTCGGGGAGCTGTTTTTT	CASSLVASGGLSVGELFF
TRBD2	NA	TRBJ2-7	TRBV7-2	TGTGCCAGCAGCCCCGGGACTATCTCCTACGAGCAGTACTTC	CASSPGTISYEQYF
NA	NA	TRBJ2-3	TRBV29-1	TGCAGCGTTGAGACCGACAGAAGTAATACGCAGTATTTT	CSVETDRSNTQYF
NA	once	TRBJ2-4	TRBV10-1	TGCGCCAGCAGTGAGACAGGGAAGGTAGCCAAAAACATTCAGTACTTC	CASSETGKVAKNIQYF
NA	NA	TRBJ1-4	TRBV6-1	TGTGCCAGCAGACCAGGGGCAACTAATGAAAAACTGTTTTTT	CASRPGATNEKLFF
TRBD2	NA	TRBJ2-1	TRBV6-1	TGTGCCAGCAGTGCGGAAGCGGGGGGGCGTGAGCAGTTCTTC	CASSAEAGGREQFF
NA	few	TRBJ1-1	TRBV5-6	TGTGCCAGCAGCTTGCGCAACCCATATAGACAGGTGAACACTGAAGCTTTCTTT	CASSLRNPYRQVNTEAFF
TRBD1	NA	TRBJ2-7	TRBV25-1	TGTGCCAGCAGTGAGTATAGGACAGGGGCTTACGAGCAGTACTTC	CASSEYRTGAYEQYF
TRBD1	few	TRBJ1-1	TRBV6-6	TGTGCCAGCAGTTACATGTTGCAGGGGGCTGAAGCTTTCTTT	CASSYMLQGAEAFF
NA	few	TRBJ1-2	TRBV7-9	TGTGCCAGCAACCTTTTAGGGGGGGAAGTCGGCTACACCTTC	CASNLLGGEVGYTF
TRBD2	NA	TRBJ2-7	TRBV6-5	TGTGCCAGCAGTTACGCGACTCGGGGGGACGAGCAGTACTTC	CASSYATRGDEQYF
TRBD1	NA	TRBJ2-5	TRBV25-1	TGTGCCAGCAGAGAGACAGGGGATGAGACCCAGTACTTC	CASRETGDETQYF
TRBD1	few	TRBJ1-1	TRBV7-9	TGTGCCAGCAGCTTACAATGGACAGGCAAGAACGAAGCTTTCTTT	CASSLQWTGKNEAFF
TRBD2	NA	TRBJ2-1	TRBV7-3	TGTGCCAGCAGCTTCGGGAGGGCAAATGAGCAGTTCTTC	CASSFGRANEQFF
TRBD1	few	TRBJ1-1	TRBV2	TGTGCCAGCAGTGGGACAGGGGGGAACACTGAAGCTTTCTTT	CASSGTGGNTEAFF
TRBD1	NA	TRBJ1-6	TRBV2	TGTGCCAGCATCAGAGAGGGGGCCCAATCTCCCCTCCACTTT	CASIREGAQSPLHF
NA	NA	TRBJ1-6	TRBV9	TGTGCCAGCAGCCTCGGCGGGATGAGCAATTCACCCCTCCACTTT	CASSLGGMSNSPLHF
NA	NA	TRBJ1-4	TRBV18	TGTGCCAGCTCACAGGGAGCTAATGAAAAACTGTTTTTT	CASSQGANEKLFF
TRBD1	NA	TRBJ1-1	TRBV5-1	TGCGCCAGCAGCCAGGGACAGGGGGCCACTGGAGCTTTCTTT	CASSQGQGATGAFF
TRBD1	NA	TRBJ2-7	TRBV2	TGTGCCAGCAGTGACGTAAGGGGGCCGGGGAACTACGAGCAGTACTTC	CASSDVRGPGNYEQYF
TRBD1	few	TRBJ1-2	TRBV6-4	TGTGCCAGCAGAAAAGAACAGGGGGCGTATGGCTACACCTTC	CASRKEQGAYGYTF
TRBD1	NA	TRBJ1-6	TRBV5-1	TGCGCCAGCAGCCCCCTTGGGACAGCCAATTCACCCCTCCACTTT	CASSPLGTANSPLHF
NA	NA	TRBJ1-1	TRBV9	TGTGCCAGCAGCGCACCGGGACACAAGAACACTGAAGCTTTCTTT	CASSAPGHKNTEAFF
TRBD1	NA	TRBJ1-6	TRBV5-1	TGCGCCAGCAGCTTGGATGGACAGGGACAGGATTCACCCCTCCACTTT	CASSLDGQGQDSPLHF
NA	few	TRBJ2-6	TRBV7-2	TGTGCCAGCAGCTCGCGGGTAGGTGACGGGGCCAACGTCCTGACTTTC	CASSSRVGDGANVLTF